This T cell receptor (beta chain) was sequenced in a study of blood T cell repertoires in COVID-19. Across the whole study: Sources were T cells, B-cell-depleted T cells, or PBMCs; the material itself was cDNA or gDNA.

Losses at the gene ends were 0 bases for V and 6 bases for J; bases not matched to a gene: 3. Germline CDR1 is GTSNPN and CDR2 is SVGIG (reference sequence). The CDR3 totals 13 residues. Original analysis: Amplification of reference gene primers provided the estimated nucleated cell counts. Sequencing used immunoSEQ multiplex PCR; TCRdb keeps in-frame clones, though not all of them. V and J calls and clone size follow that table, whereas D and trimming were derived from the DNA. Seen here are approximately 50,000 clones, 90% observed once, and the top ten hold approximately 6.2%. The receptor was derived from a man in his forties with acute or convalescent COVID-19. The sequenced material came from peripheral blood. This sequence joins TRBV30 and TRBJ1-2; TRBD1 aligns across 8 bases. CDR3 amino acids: CAWSVQGVNGYTF. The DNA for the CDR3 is TGTGCCTGGAGTGTACAGGGGGTAAATGGCTACACCTTC. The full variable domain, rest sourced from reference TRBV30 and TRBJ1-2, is SQTIHQWPATLVQPVGSPLSLECTVEGTSNPNLYWYRQAAGRGLQLLFYSVGIGQISSEVPQNLSASRPQDRQFILSSKKLLLSDSGFYLCAWSVQGVNGYTFGSGTRLTVV.